A selection of T cell receptor beta chains follows, all from one sample in a study of cytomegalovirus exposure and HLA in healthy donors. Only in-frame clones appear in the TCRdb table, and some are missing; sequencing was by immunoSEQ multiplex PCR. The table records 150,000 to 200,000 clones, under 80% of them present only once. Sequencing was performed on PBMCs. All receptors derive from a human donor in good health. Both conserved end residues are part of each CDR3. D genes are given only for firm matches. Expanded clones get a size class; other rows say once, few or many, or leave the size out.

D gene,clone size,V gene,CDR3 length,J gene,CDR3 DNA,CDR3 protein
NA,NA,TRBV27,14,TRBJ1-1,TGTGCCAGCAGTCCACAGGGAGCAGAGACTGAAGCTTTCTTT,CASSPQGAETEAFF
TRBD1,NA,TRBV9,13,TRBJ2-3,TGTGCCAGCAGGGACAGGGAGACAGATACGCAGTATTTT,CASRDRETDTQYF
TRBD1,NA,TRBV5-4,14,TRBJ2-7,TGTGCCAGCAGCTTGGAACAGGGGTTTGACGAGCAGTACTTC,CASSLEQGFDEQYF
TRBD1,NA,TRBV9,16,TRBJ1-4,TGTGCCAGCAGCGTAACCCCGGGGACAGCCAATGAAAAACTGTTTTTT,CASSVTPGTANEKLFF
TRBD1,NA,TRBV9,16,TRBJ2-3,TGTGCCAGCAGCGGCGCACAGGGGTATAGCACAGATACGCAGTATTTT,CASSGAQGYSTDTQYF
NA,NA,TRBV5-1,15,TRBJ2-7,TGCGCCAGCAGCTTGGAGGCAGGTCCCTCCTACGAGCAGTACTTC,CASSLEAGPSYEQYF
TRBD2,few,TRBV2,15,TRBJ2-5,TGTGCCAGCAGGCGAGCGGGGGGCCTTGGAGAGACCCAGTACTTC,CASRRAGGLGETQYF
NA,NA,TRBV9,14,TRBJ2-5,TGTGCCAGCAGCCCGTCTTGGGCGGGGGAGACCCAGTACTTC,CASSPSWAGETQYF
TRBD1,few,TRBV6-9,17,TRBJ1-2,TGTGCCAGCAGGATTCCCGGGACAGGGACCAAGTACTATGGCTACACCTTC,CASRIPGTGTKYYGYTF
TRBD1,NA,TRBV7-2,15,TRBJ1-1,TGTGCCAGCAGCCCCCGGCAGGGGGCGAACACTGAAGCTTTCTTT,CASSPRQGANTEAFF
NA,NA,TRBV7-8,11,TRBJ2-1,TGTGCCAGCCAGGGGTTGGATGAGCAGTTCTTC,CASQGLDEQFF
NA,NA,TRBV7-9,16,TRBJ1-5,TGTGCCAGCGACGAAGGGGGGGCCGATAGCAATCAGCCCCAGCATTTT,CASDEGGADSNQPQHF
NA,few,TRBV29-1,13,TRBJ1-1,TGCAGCGGTGAGACAGGTGGGGCGACTGAAGCTTTCTTT,CSGETGGATEAFF
TRBD1,few,TRBV11-3,13,TRBJ2-7,TGTGCCAGCAGCCCAGGACAGGGGGACGAGCAGTACTTC,CASSPGQGDEQYF
NA,NA,TRBV5-1,14,TRBJ1-5,TGCGCCAGCAGCCCCGGGGGGGTTAATCAGCCCCAGCATTTT,CASSPGGVNQPQHF
NA,NA,TRBV29-1,11,TRBJ1-1,TGCAGCTTTTCGTTCGACACTGAAGCTTTCTTT,CSFSFDTEAFF
TRBD1,NA,TRBV19,12,TRBJ2-7,TGTGCCAGCCGGGACAGGGCCTACGAGCAGTACTTC,CASRDRAYEQYF